This T cell receptor beta chain was recorded in a study of CXCR3-negative and CXCR3-positive naive CD8 T cells. Across the study: Some 150 million TRB reads were obtained overall (about 1.5 +/- 0.3 million per library). Study-wide findings and caveats: Hydrophobicity was higher for TRB CDR3s found in CXCR3-positive naive cells than in CXCR3-negative naive cells. Unlike memory cells, which differed, naive CXCR3-negative and CXCR3-positive cells had similar TRBV-TRBJ usage. In both naive subsets diversity was comparably high, whereas memory CD8+ cells showed much lower diversity.

A remark on this clonotype: Its antigen is undetermined.

5' RACE with UMI labels generated the TRB cDNA libraries. TCRdb processed the 5' RACE reads again and assigns one entry to each CDR3 protein, with no DNA. Its listing shows under 110,000 distinct CDR3 sequences. From germline, CDR1 is SEHNR and CDR2 FQNEAQ (reference sequence). The CDR3 is 16 residues long. The chain carries TRBV7-9 and TRBJ2-5; there is no DNA to check the TCRdb D call of TRBD2. The TCR sequence derives from a human donor in good health. Some clones in this sample may be carry-over from other donors' samples. The sequenced sample consisted of naive CXCR3+ CD8+ T cells from blood. The subset denotes: CD45RO-CCR7+CD27+CD95- naive CD8+ T cells expressing CXCR3 (TNR3+). The CDR3 region is CASSLGADSGEETQYF.